The rows below give T cell receptor beta chains drawn from one sample of a study of cytomegalovirus exposure and HLA in healthy donors. Measured with immunoSEQ multiplex PCR; TCRdb has only the in-frame clones, and not every one. Its table records around 76,000 clones. Sequenced material: PBMCs. The origin of the receptors is a boy aged 5-17 years in good health and CMV-seronegative. CDR3s include the opening cysteine and the closing phenylalanine or tryptophan. A D gene is named only where the DNA matches it firmly.

CDR3: CASSLVVGTGGTEAFF
DNA: TGTGCCAGCAGCTTGGTGGTTGGGACAGGGGGGACTGAAGCTTTCTTT
D: TRBD1
length: 16
V: TRBV5-8
J: TRBJ1-1

CDR3: CATPGGVIAYEQYF
DNA: TGTGCCACTCCTGGGGGGGTGATAGCCTACGAGCAGTACTTC
D: TRBD2
length: 14
V: TRBV19
J: TRBJ2-7

CDR3: CAWSVRVVSGAIPRPNSPLHF
DNA: TGTGCCTGGAGTGTACGGGTTGTTTCAGGGGCCATTCCTCGGCCTAATTCACCCCTCCACTTT
D: NA
length: 21
V: TRBV30
J: TRBJ1-6

CDR3: CASSLGQGTEAFF
DNA: TGTGCCAGCAGCCTGGGACAGGGGACTGAAGCTTTCTTT
D: TRBD1
length: 13
V: TRBV7-9
J: TRBJ1-1

CDR3: CAIAGGEPDTQYF
DNA: TGTGCCATCGCAGGGGGCGAGCCAGATACGCAGTATTTT
D: TRBD1
length: 13
V: TRBV10-3
J: TRBJ2-3

CDR3: CASRSPGNSGANVLTF
DNA: TGTGCCAGTAGGTCGCCAGGCAACTCTGGGGCCAACGTCCTGACTTTC
D: NA
length: 16
V: TRBV19
J: TRBJ2-6

CDR3: CASSESRASQDNEQFF
DNA: TGTGCCAGCAGCGAATCTCGAGCTAGCCAGGACAATGAGCAGTTCTTC
D: NA
length: 16
V: TRBV4-2
J: TRBJ2-1

CDR3: CASNRGGLGNEQFF
DNA: TGTGCCAGCAACCGGGGGGGCCTGGGGAATGAGCAGTTCTTC
D: TRBD2
length: 14
V: TRBV6-1
J: TRBJ2-1

CDR3: CSAAGNEQFF
DNA: TGCAGTGCCGCGGGCAATGAGCAGTTCTTC
D: NA
length: 10
V: TRBV20-1
J: TRBJ2-1

CDR3: CASRRRENEQYF
DNA: TGTGCCAGCAGAAGAAGGGAGAACGAGCAGTACTTC
D: NA
length: 12
V: TRBV6-5
J: TRBJ2-7

CDR3: CASSWDRGVDEQFF
DNA: TGCGCCAGCAGCTGGGACAGGGGCGTCGATGAGCAGTTCTTC
D: TRBD1
length: 14
V: TRBV5-1
J: TRBJ2-1

CDR3: CASSYSRGVTQYF
DNA: TGTGCCAGCAGTTACTCGCGCGGGGTGACCCAGTACTTC
D: NA
length: 13
V: TRBV6-5
J: TRBJ2-5

CDR3: CASSIGHFSREAPRNTEAFF
DNA: TGTGCCAGTAGTATTGGCCATTTTTCGAGGGAAGCCCCAAGAAACACTGAAGCTTTCTTT
D: NA
length: 20
V: TRBV19
J: TRBJ1-1

CDR3: CASSQDPPGRGTGEQFF
DNA: TGCGCCAGCAGCCAAGACCCCCCGGGAAGGGGGACGGGTGAGCAGTTCTTC
D: NA
length: 17
V: TRBV4-3
J: TRBJ2-1

CDR3: CASSFSGIGDTQYF
DNA: TGTGCCAGCAGCTTCAGCGGGATTGGGGATACGCAGTATTTT
D: TRBD2
length: 14
V: TRBV7-9
J: TRBJ2-3

CDR3: CASRRTGGYEKLFF
DNA: TGCGCCAGCAGACGGACAGGGGGCTATGAAAAACTGTTTTTT
D: TRBD1
length: 14
V: TRBV5-1
J: TRBJ1-4

CDR3: CASSLQPRGSGNTIYF
DNA: TGCGCCAGCAGCTTGCAACCGAGGGGGTCTGGAAACACCATATATTTT
D: NA
length: 16
V: TRBV5-1
J: TRBJ1-3

CDR3: CASSLSIAVAYEQYF
DNA: TGTGCCAGCAGCTTAAGCATAGCGGTTGCCTACGAGCAGTACTTC
D: NA
length: 15
V: TRBV7-2
J: TRBJ2-7

CDR3: CASSRTTTGYSYNEQFF
DNA: TGTGCCAGCTCACGAACGACGACAGGGTATTCCTACAATGAGCAGTTCTTC
D: TRBD1
length: 17
V: TRBV18
J: TRBJ2-1

CDR3: CASSPKGGDTEAFF
DNA: TGTGCCAGCTCACCGAAGGGAGGGGACACTGAAGCTTTCTTT
D: NA
length: 14
V: TRBV18
J: TRBJ1-1

CDR3: CASSDWGLLSGNTIYF
DNA: TGTGCCAGCAGTGATTGGGGGCTCCTCTCTGGAAACACCATATATTTT
D: NA
length: 16
V: TRBV6-1
J: TRBJ1-3

CDR3: CASSPRHSSYNSPLHF
DNA: TGTGCCAGCAGCCCAAGACATAGCTCCTATAATTCACCCCTCCACTTT
D: NA
length: 16
V: TRBV9
J: TRBJ1-6

CDR3: CASSEDRGPQETQYF
DNA: TGTGCCAGCAGTGAAGACAGGGGGCCGCAAGAGACCCAGTACTTC
D: TRBD1
length: 15
V: TRBV2
J: TRBJ2-5

CDR3: CAWGPGQGMNTEAFF
DNA: TGTGCCTGGGGCCCGGGACAGGGGATGAACACTGAAGCTTTCTTT
D: TRBD1
length: 15
V: TRBV30
J: TRBJ1-1

CDR3: CASSLVGGTSTDTQYF
DNA: TGTGCCAGCAGCTTAGTTGGCGGGACTAGCACAGATACGCAGTATTTT
D: NA
length: 16
V: TRBV11-2
J: TRBJ2-3

CDR3: CASSRTGVNYGYTF
DNA: TGTGCCAGCAGTAGGACAGGGGTTAACTATGGCTACACCTTC
D: TRBD1
length: 14
V: TRBV6-5
J: TRBJ1-2

CDR3: CASSLAGTRVDGYTF
DNA: TGTGCCAGCAGCTTAGCGGGGACTAGGGTTGATGGCTACACCTTC
D: NA
length: 15
V: TRBV7-9
J: TRBJ1-2

CDR3: CASSGGNYGYTF
DNA: TGTGCCAGCAGTGGAGGGAACTATGGCTACACCTTC
D: NA
length: 12
V: TRBV25-1
J: TRBJ1-2

CDR3: CASSLDRGGYEQYF
DNA: TGCGCCAGCAGCCTGGACAGGGGGGGCTACGAGCAGTACTTC
D: TRBD1
length: 14
V: TRBV5-1
J: TRBJ2-7

CDR3: CASSMTRSYNEQFF
DNA: TGTGCCAGTAGTATGACTCGTTCCTACAATGAGCAGTTCTTC
D: NA
length: 14
V: TRBV19
J: TRBJ2-1

CDR3: CASSEDQQFDTQYF
DNA: TGTGCCAGCAGTGAAGACCAACAGTTCGATACGCAGTATTTT
D: NA
length: 14
V: TRBV6-1
J: TRBJ2-3

CDR3: CASSRDTKSSGANVLTF
DNA: TGTGCCAGCAGCCGCGACACAAAGAGCTCTGGGGCCAACGTCCTGACTTTC
D: NA
length: 17
V: TRBV5-6
J: TRBJ2-6

CDR3: CASSLGQGDGYTF
DNA: TGCGCCAGCAGCTTGGGTCAGGGGGATGGCTACACCTTC
D: TRBD1
length: 13
V: TRBV5-1
J: TRBJ1-2

CDR3: CATTTGSGTEAFF
DNA: TGTGCCACGACGACAGGGTCGGGGACTGAAGCTTTCTTT
D: TRBD1
length: 13
V: TRBV10-3
J: TRBJ1-1

CDR3: CASSIRTGQNYEQYF
DNA: TGCGCCAGCAGCATCAGGACAGGGCAGAACTACGAGCAGTACTTC
D: TRBD1
length: 15
V: TRBV5-1
J: TRBJ2-7

CDR3: CASSEAINSYEQYF
DNA: TGTGCCAGCAGTGAAGCAATCAACTCCTACGAGCAGTACTTC
D: NA
length: 14
V: TRBV2
J: TRBJ2-7

CDR3: CASSDGQQQETQYF
DNA: TGTGCCAGCAGTGATGGACAACAGCAAGAGACCCAGTACTTC
D: NA
length: 14
V: TRBV25-1
J: TRBJ2-5

CDR3: CASSIFANYEQYF
DNA: TGTGCCAGTAGTATATTCGCTAACTACGAGCAGTACTTC
D: NA
length: 13
V: TRBV19
J: TRBJ2-7

CDR3: CASREYLGPGTSNQPQHF
DNA: TGTGCCAGCAGAGAATATCTAGGACCGGGAACTAGCAATCAGCCCCAGCATTTT
D: NA
length: 18
V: TRBV2
J: TRBJ1-5

CDR3: CASSVSFPIGTASNYGYTF
DNA: TGTGCCAGCAGCGTCTCCTTCCCGATCGGGACAGCCTCTAACTATGGCTACACCTTC
D: TRBD1
length: 19
V: TRBV9
J: TRBJ1-2

CDR3: CASTLQNTEAFF
DNA: TGTGCCAGCACGTTACAGAACACTGAAGCTTTCTTT
D: NA
length: 12
V: TRBV6-1
J: TRBJ1-1

CDR3: CASSLSGTEVPEKLFF
DNA: TGTGCCAGCAGCTTAAGTGGGACAGAGGTTCCGGAAAAACTGTTTTTT
D: TRBD1
length: 16
V: TRBV7-9
J: TRBJ1-4

CDR3: CASSPRDTANYGYTF
DNA: TGTGCCAGCTCACCTCGGGACACCGCTAACTATGGCTACACCTTC
D: NA
length: 15
V: TRBV18
J: TRBJ1-2

CDR3: CASSPRPGQGIYEQYF
DNA: TGCGCCAGCAGTCCGAGGCCGGGACAGGGAATCTACGAGCAGTACTTC
D: TRBD1
length: 16
V: TRBV5-1
J: TRBJ2-7

CDR3: CASSPGSSAYEQYF
DNA: TGTGCCAGCTCACCTGGCTCGAGCGCCTACGAGCAGTACTTC
D: NA
length: 14
V: TRBV18
J: TRBJ2-7

CDR3: CASSFGTDTQYF
DNA: TGTGCCAGCAGCTTCGGCACAGATACGCAGTATTTT
D: NA
length: 12
V: TRBV7-2
J: TRBJ2-3

CDR3: CASSPTGSLTEAFF
DNA: TGTGCCAGCAGCCCGACAGGATCGTTGACTGAAGCTTTCTTT
D: NA
length: 14
V: TRBV7-8
J: TRBJ1-1

CDR3: CASSFQGADTEAFF
DNA: TGTGCCAGCAGTTTTCAGGGGGCGGACACTGAAGCTTTCTTT
D: TRBD1
length: 14
V: TRBV6-5
J: TRBJ1-1

CDR3: CASSPGIYTEAFF
DNA: TGTGCCAGCAGCCCAGGGATTTACACTGAAGCTTTCTTT
D: NA
length: 13
V: TRBV5-4
J: TRBJ1-1

CDR3: CASSSSRDSGLSEQYF
DNA: TGTGCCAGCAGTTCGAGCCGGGACAGCGGTCTCTCCGAGCAGTACTTC
D: TRBD1
length: 16
V: TRBV7-9
J: TRBJ2-7

CDR3: CASSPKGQIYNEQFF
DNA: TGTGCCAGCAGCCCAAAAGGACAGATCTACAATGAGCAGTTCTTC
D: NA
length: 15
V: TRBV5-4
J: TRBJ2-1

CDR3: CAWSARGQADGYTF
DNA: TGTGCCTGGAGCGCTCGAGGACAGGCAGATGGCTACACCTTC
D: TRBD1
length: 14
V: TRBV30
J: TRBJ1-2

CDR3: CASNPRVGGPETQYF
DNA: TGTGCCAGTAACCCCCGCGTAGGGGGTCCAGAGACCCAGTACTTC
D: NA
length: 15
V: TRBV19
J: TRBJ2-5

CDR3: CSARGQLEAFF
DNA: TGCAGTGCTAGGGGACAGTTAGAAGCTTTCTTT
D: TRBD1
length: 11
V: TRBV20-1
J: TRBJ1-1

CDR3: CASRGGVAGIFGGQFF
DNA: TGTGCCAGCAGAGGAGGGGTAGCGGGAATATTCGGTGGGCAGTTCTTC
D: TRBD2
length: 16
V: TRBV11-2
J: TRBJ2-1

CDR3: CASRSFPMNTEAFF
DNA: TGTGCCAGCAGGAGTTTCCCTATGAACACTGAAGCTTTCTTT
D: NA
length: 14
V: TRBV5-5
J: TRBJ1-1

CDR3: CAWKGLQETQYF
DNA: TGTGCCTGGAAGGGGTTACAAGAGACCCAGTACTTC
D: NA
length: 12
V: TRBV30
J: TRBJ2-5

CDR3: CASSSFSVLTNYGYTF
DNA: TGTGCCAGCAGTTCTTTCTCAGTCCTCACTAACTATGGCTACACCTTC
D: NA
length: 16
V: TRBV27
J: TRBJ1-2

CDR3: CASSGPVGAGQPQHF
DNA: TGTGCCAGTAGTGGCCCCGTGGGGGCTGGTCAGCCCCAGCATTTT
D: NA
length: 15
V: TRBV19
J: TRBJ1-5